The source of this T cell receptor beta chain is a study of blood T cell repertoires in COVID-19 (dated by TCRdb to 2020 to 2022). Context from the whole study: Samples from collaborators originated in the United States, Italy and Spain and spanned both the acute and convalescent phases of COVID-19. The material from the prospective study consisted of cDNA or gDNA derived from T cells, B-cell-depleted T cells, or PBMCs. The dataset comprised deeply sampled blood TCRbeta repertoires from subjects exposed to, actively infected with, or recovered from COVID-19. A freely available public database, intended as a resource for researchers studying the immune response to SARS-CoV-2, is where the repertoires were released. The samples were drawn from the first 160 participants of the ongoing ImmuneRACE study and from 950 to 1,500 subjects provided by 6 global collaborators. Nearly every sample came with metadata listing a de-identified subject ID, COVID-19 status, age in years and sex. HLA class I and class II types, where available, came from metadata supplied by the sample provider rather than from assay-based typing. What the authors observed across the whole study: The quantity of clinical and demographic metadata differed by source and by participant and was supplied without curation.

TCRbeta CDR3 regions were amplified from genomic DNA by means of the immunoSEQ Assay, a bias-controlled multiplex PCR. In the authors' own workflow: Nucleated cell counts per sample were estimated from amplification of reference gene primers within the assay. To quantify the absolute abundance of each unique TCRbeta CDR3 rearrangement, sequence reads were collapsed and filtered. Productive Simpson clonality was computed per sample as the square root of Simpson's diversity index over productive rearrangements. Imported from immuneACCESS, the table was reduced by TCRdb to in-frame sequences with V and J called. These copies leave out some clones; in studies compared against another copy, an unresolved V gene accounts for under half, and the cause of the remainder is not known. That table gives V, J and clone size, and the DNA gave D and trimming. The sample contains a few hundred thousand clones, about 87% of them found a single time. Jointly, the top ten make up roughly 3.9% of the sample.

The germline V and J ends show losses of 0 bases and 2 bases respectively, and no gene match explains 1 base of the junction. Inclusive of the bounding cysteine and phenylalanine, the CDR3 is 14 residues long. Solely the CDR3 DNA is kept, with 42 bases framed from the first base. CDR1 and CDR2 are drawn from the germline V gene: SGHAT, FQNNGV. Points on this clone: Its antigen is still unknown. There are no base qualities to consult, and no much larger clone falls within one base.

A second Seattle source provided samples from volunteer blood donors who had recovered from COVID-19. Whole blood was collected in K2EDTA tubes by collaborating institutions according to the institutions' own protocols. Collaborator samples were shipped for TCRbeta analysis as frozen whole blood, isolated PBMCs, or DNA extracted from either sample type. The rearranged chain carries TRBV11-2 and TRBJ2-7, with 7 bases matching TRBD1. This receptor was taken from a man aged 60-69 years who had recovered from COVID-19. Material for sequencing was peripheral blood. The CDR3: CASSLDRGTYEQYF. The nucleotide sequence reads TGTGCCAGCAGCTTAGACAGGGGGACCTACGAGCAGTACTTC. The entire variable domain, with the stretches around the CDR3 drawn from the reference TRBV11-2 and TRBJ2-7 proteins, is EAGVAQSPRYKIIEKRQSVAFWCNPISGHATLYWYQQILGQGPKLLIQFQNNGVVDDSQLPKDRFSAERLKGVDSTLKIQPAKLEDSAVYLCASSLDRGTYEQYFGPGTRLTVT.